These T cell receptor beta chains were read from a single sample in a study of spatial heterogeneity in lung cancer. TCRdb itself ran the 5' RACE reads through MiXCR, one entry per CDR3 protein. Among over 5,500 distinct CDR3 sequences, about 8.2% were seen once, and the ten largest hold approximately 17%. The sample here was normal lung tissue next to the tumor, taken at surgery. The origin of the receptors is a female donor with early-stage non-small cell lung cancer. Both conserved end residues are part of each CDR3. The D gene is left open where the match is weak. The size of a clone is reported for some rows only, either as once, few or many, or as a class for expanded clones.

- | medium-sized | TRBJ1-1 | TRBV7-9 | TGTGCCAGCAGCTTTACTTCAGGGGTTGAAGCTTTCTTT | CASSFTSGVEAFF
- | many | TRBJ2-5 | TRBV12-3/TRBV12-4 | TGTGCCAGCAGTTCACAACGGCCCCAAGAGACCCAGTACTTC | CASSSQRPQETQYF
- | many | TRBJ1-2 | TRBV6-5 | TGTGCCAGCAGTTACGGGGGGGCCGATAACTATGGCTACACCTCCGATAACTATGGCTACACCTTC | CASSYGGADNYGYTSDNYGYTF
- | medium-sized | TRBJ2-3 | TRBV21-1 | TGTGCCCCACCAGCATCGCAGACGGGGACAGATACGCAGTATTTT | CAPPASQTGTDTQYF
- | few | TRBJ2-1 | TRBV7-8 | TGTGCCAGCAGCTTCCTTGCGGGACAGTCCTACAATGAGCAGTTCTTC | CASSFLAGQSYNEQFF
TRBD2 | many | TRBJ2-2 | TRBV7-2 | TGTGCCAGCAGCCGGAACTTGGGACTAGCGACCGGGGAGCTGTTTTTT | CASSRNLGLATGELFF
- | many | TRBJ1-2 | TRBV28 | TGTGCCAGCACTCAGGGCCGAGATGGCTACACCTTC | CASTQGRDGYTF
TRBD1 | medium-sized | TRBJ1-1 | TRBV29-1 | TGCAGCGTTCAGGGGGGAGGCATGAGTACTGAAGCTTTCTTT | CSVQGGGMSTEAFF
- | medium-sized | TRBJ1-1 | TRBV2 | TGTGCCAGCAGCGAATCACAGGGCATGAACACTGAAGCTTTCTTT | CASSESQGMNTEAFF
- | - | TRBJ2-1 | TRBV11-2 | TGTGCCAGCAGCTTGGGCAGGGGAGATAGTGAGCAGTTCTTC | CASSLGRGDSEQFF
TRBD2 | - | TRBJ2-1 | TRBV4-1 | TGCGCCAGCAGCCAAGAGGGGACTAGCGGGGATCATGAGCAGTTCTTC | CASSQEGTSGDHEQFF
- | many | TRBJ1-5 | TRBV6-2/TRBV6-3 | TGTGCCAGCAGTCCTAGCGGTCTCGCCGGGATAAATCAGCCCCAGCATTTT | CASSPSGLAGINQPQHF
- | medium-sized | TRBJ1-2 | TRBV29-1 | TGCAGCGTTGAAACAGGGATGGATGGCTACACCTTC | CSVETGMDGYTF
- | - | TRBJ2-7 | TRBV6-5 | TGTGCCAGCAGCCGCCGCCTACGAGCCCTATCCCCATACGAGCAGTACTTC | CASSRRLRALSPYEQYF
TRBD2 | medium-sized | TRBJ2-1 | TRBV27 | TGTGCCAGCAGTACCAGGACTAGCGGGAGGTACAATGAGCAGTTCTTC | CASSTRTSGRYNEQFF
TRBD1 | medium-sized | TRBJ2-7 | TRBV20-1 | TGCAGTGCAAACCGGGACAGAAGCTCCTACGAGCAGTACTTC | CSANRDRSSYEQYF
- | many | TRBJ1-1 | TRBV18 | TGTGCCAGCTCACCACCGACTGTAGGGGGTATGAACACTGAAGCTTTCTTT | CASSPPTVGGMNTEAFF
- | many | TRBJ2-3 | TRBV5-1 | TGCGCCAGCATCCTTGGGGGTGGGGGCACAGATACGCAGTATTTT | CASILGGGGTDTQYF
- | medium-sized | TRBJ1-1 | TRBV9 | TGTGCCAGCAGCCCCCCCGCCGGGGCTAGCACTGAAGCTTTCTTT | CASSPPAGASTEAFF
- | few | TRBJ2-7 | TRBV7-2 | TGTGCCAGCAGCATGAAACAGGGCCCCTACGAGCAGTACTTC | CASSMKQGPYEQYF
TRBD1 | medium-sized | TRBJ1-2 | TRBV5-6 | TGTGCCAGCAGCTTGGGTCTGTGGGACAGACCTAATAACTATGGCTACACCTTC | CASSLGLWDRPNNYGYTF
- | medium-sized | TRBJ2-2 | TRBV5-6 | TGTGCCAGCAGCTCGGGACCCCAAGGGGAGCTGTTTTTT | CASSSGPQGELFF
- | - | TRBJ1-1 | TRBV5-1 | TGCGCCAGCAGCTTGGGAGGGGGTGGTGAAGCTTTCTTT | CASSLGGGGEAFF
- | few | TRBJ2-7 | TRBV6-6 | TGTGCCAGCAGCCAGAGGGGGGGGCTCGCCTACGAGCAGTACTTC | CASSQRGGLAYEQYF
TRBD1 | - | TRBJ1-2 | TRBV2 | TGTGCCAGCAGTGAAGCGGGACAGGCCCGCTATGGCTACAACTTC | CASSEAGQARYGYNF
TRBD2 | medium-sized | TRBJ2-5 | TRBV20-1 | TGCAGTGCCACCCCCCCTAGCGGGGGGCGAAGAGAGACCCAGTACTTC | CSATPPSGGRRETQYF
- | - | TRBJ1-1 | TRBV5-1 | TGCGCCAGCAGCTTGGCGGCCGGAAAACAGGGAGAAGCTTTCTTT | CASSLAAGKQGEAFF
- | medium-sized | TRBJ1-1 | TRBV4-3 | TGCGCCAGCAGCCAAGTAGGGGTGTCGGCCACTGAAGCTTTCTTT | CASSQVGVSATEAFF
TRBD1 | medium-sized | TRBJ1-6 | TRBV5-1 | TGCGCCAGCAGCTTAATTTGGGGACAGCTTAATTCACCCCTCCACTTT | CASSLIWGQLNSPLHF
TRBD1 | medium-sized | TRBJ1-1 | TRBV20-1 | TGCAGTGCAAGTGGGACAGTTAAAGAAGCTTTCTTT | CSASGTVKEAFF
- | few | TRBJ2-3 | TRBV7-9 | TGTGCCAGCAGCTTTAAAGATACGCAGTATTTT | CASSFKDTQYF
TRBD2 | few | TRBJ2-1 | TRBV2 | TGTGCCAGCGGCGGGGGGGCGGGGTCCTCCTACAATGAGCAGTTCTTC | CASGGGAGSSYNEQFF
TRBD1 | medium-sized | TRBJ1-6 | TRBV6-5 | TGTGCCAGCACTAAACTGGGACAGAGGGGTTCACCCCTCCACTTT | CASTKLGQRGSPLHF
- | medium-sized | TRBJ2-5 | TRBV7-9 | TGTGCCAGCAGTGCTAAAGAGACCCAGTACTTC | CASSAKETQYF
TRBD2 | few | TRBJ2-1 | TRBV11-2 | TGTGCCAGCAGCCCCAGGACTAGCGGGGGATACTACAATGAGCAGTTCTTC | CASSPRTSGGYYNEQFF
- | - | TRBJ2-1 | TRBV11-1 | TGTGCCAGCAGCTTAGTGGCGGGCCTAATAAATGAGCAGTTCTTC | CASSLVAGLINEQFF
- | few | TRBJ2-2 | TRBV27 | TGTGCCAGCAGTTTATTGGGCTCCCTCCCCGGGGAGCTGTTTTTT | CASSLLGSLPGELFF
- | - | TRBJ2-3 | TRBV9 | TGTGCCAGCAGCCTAACCTGGAGCACAGATACGCAGTATTTT | CASSLTWSTDTQYF
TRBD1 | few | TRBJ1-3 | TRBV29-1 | TGCAGCGTTGGAGAGACAGGGGGCTTTGGAAACACCATATATTTT | CSVGETGGFGNTIYF
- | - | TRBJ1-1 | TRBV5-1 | TGCGCCAGCAGCTTGGGAGGTTTAGGGGCGGAGGCTGAAGCTTTCTTT | CASSLGGLGAEAEAFF
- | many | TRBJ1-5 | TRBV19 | TGTGCCAGTAATCGTGTTGGGGGACAGCCCCAGCATTTT | CASNRVGGQPQHF
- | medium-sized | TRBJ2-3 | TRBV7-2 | TGTGCCAGCAGCCCCTACCTAGCGCAGAGCACAGATACGCAGTATTTT | CASSPYLAQSTDTQYF
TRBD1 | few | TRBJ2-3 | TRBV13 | TGTGCCAGCAGCTCGGGACAGGGACATGATACGCAGTATTTT | CASSSGQGHDTQYF
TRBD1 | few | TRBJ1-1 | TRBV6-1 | TGTGCCAGCAGCAGAGGACAGGCGGGTGACACTGAAGCTTTCTTT | CASSRGQAGDTEAFF
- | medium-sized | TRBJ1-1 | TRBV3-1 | TGTGCCAGCAGCCAAACCGGGACCGACCTTGGTTCTGAGGCTTTCTTT | CASSQTGTDLGSEAFF
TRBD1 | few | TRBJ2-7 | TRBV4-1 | TGCGCCAGCAGCCAATCGACAGGGTTTTCCTACGAGCAGTACTTC | CASSQSTGFSYEQYF
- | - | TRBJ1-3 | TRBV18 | TGTGCCAGCTCACCAAAAAATGGAAACACCATATATTTT | CASSPKNGNTIYF
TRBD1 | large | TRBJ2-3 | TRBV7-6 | TGTGCCAGCAGCTTAGCACCCCCAGGACAGGGAGGAGATACGCAGTATTTT | CASSLAPPGQGGDTQYF
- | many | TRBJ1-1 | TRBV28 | TGTGCCAGCAGTTTATTGGGGAACACTGAAGCTTTCTTT | CASSLLGNTEAFF
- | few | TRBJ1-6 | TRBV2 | TGTGCCAGCTCCGAAATGGGATTCGGAAATTCACCCCTCCACTTT | CASSEMGFGNSPLHF
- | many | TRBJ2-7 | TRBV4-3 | TGCGCCAGCAGCCAAGATGGCAGGGGTTACGAGCAGTACTTC | CASSQDGRGYEQYF
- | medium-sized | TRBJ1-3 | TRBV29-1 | TGCAGCGCCGGGAAGGGGGGGAGCTCTGGAAACACCATATATTTT | CSAGKGGSSGNTIYF
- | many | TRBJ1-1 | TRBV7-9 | TGTGCCAGCAGCTTAGAGTCGTTGGGATGGACTGAAGCTTTCTTT | CASSLESLGWTEAFF
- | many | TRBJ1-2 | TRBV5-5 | TGTGCCAGCAGCTTGGTAACAGGGCAAGACTATGGCTACACCTTC | CASSLVTGQDYGYTF